A selection of T cell receptor beta chains follows, all from one sample in a study of cytomegalovirus exposure and HLA in healthy donors. The method was immunoSEQ multiplex PCR; TCRdb's version includes in-frame clones alone and lacks a portion of them. Here the sample spans a few hundred thousand clones, nearly 80% being singletons. Sequencing used PBMCs. Receptor source: a man aged 18 to 30 in good health and CMV-seronegative. The CDR3 runs from the conserved cysteine through the conserved F or W. D genes are given only for firm matches. A row's size may be missing; if present it is once, few, many or a size class.

TRBJ1-2 | 14 | TRBD1 | TRBV7-9 | few | TGTGCCAGCAGCAACACGACAGGGGGGAATGGCTACACCTTC | CASSNTTGGNGYTF
TRBJ2-3 | 16 | TRBD2 | TRBV15 | . | TGTGCCACCAGCTCCCATCTAGCGGGAGTGGAAGATACGCAGTATTTT | CATSSHLAGVEDTQYF
TRBJ2-7 | 16 | TRBD2 | TRBV18 | . | TGTGCCAGCTCACCGGGACTAGCGGGAGTGCAAAACGAGCAGTACTTC | CASSPGLAGVQNEQYF
TRBJ1-2 | 14 | TRBD1 | TRBV7-8 | . | TGTGCCAGCAGCCGAAGACAGGGCCCCTATGGCTACACCTTC | CASSRRQGPYGYTF
TRBJ1-1 | 13 | . | TRBV6-5 | once | TGTGCCAGCAGTTACCGACACGGCACTGAAGCTTTCTTT | CASSYRHGTEAFF
TRBJ1-5 | 12 | . | TRBV6-5 | . | TGTGCCAGCAGTTACTTGCAGGGTCCCCAGCATTTT | CASSYLQGPQHF
TRBJ2-6 | 16 | TRBD1 | TRBV7-3 | . | TGTGCCAGCAGCCTACAGGGGGCGGCTGGGGCCAACGTCCTGACTTTC | CASSLQGAAGANVLTF
TRBJ1-4 | 15 | TRBD1 | TRBV5-1 | few | TGCGCCAGCAGCTCCACAGGGGGCGATAATGAAAAACTGTTTTTT | CASSSTGGDNEKLFF
TRBJ2-2 | 18 | TRBD2 | TRBV5-1 | once | TGCGCCAGCAGCTTGACCCGGACTAGCGGGAGTCACACCGGGGAGCTGTTTTTT | CASSLTRTSGSHTGELFF
TRBJ2-2 | 14 | TRBD1 | TRBV11-3 | . | TGTGCCAGCAGCGACAGGGACGGCACCGGGGAGCTGTTTTTT | CASSDRDGTGELFF
TRBJ2-1 | 12 | . | TRBV7-3 | . | TGTGCCAGCAGCATAGCGGACAATGAGCAGTTCTTC | CASSIADNEQFF
TRBJ2-7 | 15 | . | TRBV28 | . | TGTGCCAGCAGTCCCGGGTTCACCCTTTCCTACGAGCAGTACTTC | CASSPGFTLSYEQYF
TRBJ2-3 | 16 | TRBD2 | TRBV9 | . | TGTGCCAGCAGCGTAGAAGGCGGGGGGGCAGAGGATACGCAGTATTTT | CASSVEGGGAEDTQYF
TRBJ1-4 | 15 | TRBD1 | TRBV11-2 | . | TGTGCCAGCAGCTCGGTTCAGGGGGCGAACGAAAAACTGTTTTTT | CASSSVQGANEKLFF
TRBJ1-1 | 13 | . | TRBV5-1 | few | TGCGCCAGCATGGCTGACAGGAACACTGAAGCTTTCTTT | CASMADRNTEAFF
TRBJ2-2 | 20 | TRBD1 | TRBV13 | . | TGTGCCAGCAGCCTCTATTATGCCGGAACCGGGACAGGGAACACCGGGGAGCTGTTTTTT | CASSLYYAGTGTGNTGELFF
TRBJ1-4 | 14 | . | TRBV5-1 | few | TGCGCCAGCAGCTTGACAGGGTTGAATGAAAAACTGTTTTTT | CASSLTGLNEKLFF
TRBJ1-3 | 17 | . | TRBV5-6 | . | TGTGCCAGCAGCTCCGAACCCCCTCGGGACTCTGGAAACACCATATATTTT | CASSSEPPRDSGNTIYF
TRBJ1-2 | 14 | TRBD1 | TRBV5-6 | . | TGTGCCAGCAGCTGGGGGACAGGTCACTATGGCTACACCTTC | CASSWGTGHYGYTF
TRBJ2-1 | 14 | TRBD2 | TRBV9 | . | TGTGCCAGCAGCTCGGGGGGGGAGAGAAATGAGCAGTTCTTC | CASSSGGERNEQFF
TRBJ2-7 | 14 | TRBD2 | TRBV7-6 | . | TGTGCCAGCAGCGCCCGGGGGGTTTCCTACGAGCAGTACTTC | CASSARGVSYEQYF
TRBJ1-2 | 13 | . | TRBV19 | . | TGTGCCAGTACCCGAGGGGGGGGCTATGGCTACACCTTC | CASTRGGGYGYTF
TRBJ2-7 | 12 | TRBD2 | TRBV9 | . | TGTGCCAGCAGCGTAGGAGCGGGGGAGCAGTACTTC | CASSVGAGEQYF
TRBJ2-1 | 13 | . | TRBV5-4 | . | TGTGCCAGCAGCTTTTTGCCAGATAATGAGCAGTTCTTC | CASSFLPDNEQFF
TRBJ1-6 | 14 | . | TRBV18 | . | TGTGCCAGCCAAACCGCCGGGGGAGATTCACCCCTCCACTTT | CASQTAGGDSPLHF
TRBJ2-5 | 15 | TRBD2 | TRBV11-3 | . | TGTGCCAGCAGCCGTGATAGCGGGGACTGGGAGACCCAGTACTTC | CASSRDSGDWETQYF
TRBJ2-7 | 15 | . | TRBV5-1 | . | TGCGCCAGCAGCTTGGTAGCGGTAGGCTCCTACGAGCAGTACTTC | CASSLVAVGSYEQYF
TRBJ2-6 | 18 | . | TRBV2 | few | TGTGCCAGCAGTGATTATAGCTTTCCCCTCTCTGGGGCCAACGTCCTGACTTTC | CASSDYSFPLSGANVLTF
TRBJ2-7 | 16 | . | TRBV30 | . | TGTGCCTGGAGTGTCAGATGGGGAGGAAGTCTTCGCGAGCAGTACTTC | CAWSVRWGGSLREQYF
TRBJ2-5 | 14 | . | TRBV5-1 | . | TGCGCCAGCAGCTTGGGGCGGCATTCAGAGACCCAGTACTTC | CASSLGRHSETQYF
TRBJ1-2 | 14 | . | TRBV7-2 | . | TGTGCCAGCAGCTGGACAGTTTCTAACTATGGCTACACCTTC | CASSWTVSNYGYTF
TRBJ2-5 | 14 | TRBD1 | TRBV6-1 | few | TGTGCCAGCAGTGCGGGACAGGGTGGGGAGACCCAGTACTTC | CASSAGQGGETQYF
TRBJ2-7 | 17 | . | TRBV25-1 | . | TGTGCCAGCAGCCAATATGGGTTTAGGACTGATGCCTACGAGCAGTACTTC | CASSQYGFRTDAYEQYF
TRBJ2-2 | 12 | . | TRBV19 | . | TGTGCCAGTAGCTCGGGGGCCGGGGAGCTGTTTTTT | CASSSGAGELFF
TRBJ1-1 | 13 | . | TRBV30 | . | TGTGCCTGGGCACAGGCCGATGGCACTGAAGCTTTCTTT | CAWAQADGTEAFF
TRBJ2-7 | 14 | . | TRBV5-1 | . | TGCGCCAGCAGAAGTGGCGGAGGGAGCTACGAGCAGTACTTC | CASRSGGGSYEQYF
TRBJ2-5 | 20 | . | TRBV28 | . | TGTGCCAGCAGTCCACATCCCTTCCACCTACAGGGAGCGGAGGTGGAGACCCAGTACTTC | CASSPHPFHLQGAEVETQYF
TRBJ1-2 | 16 | TRBD1 | TRBV19 | . | TGTGCCAGTAGTATCCGAACGACAGGGGTTAACTATGGCTACACCTTC | CASSIRTTGVNYGYTF
TRBJ2-5 | 16 | . | TRBV11-2 | . | TGTGCCAGCAGCTTAGGGGTCAGGGGAATATCGGAGACCCAGTACTTC | CASSLGVRGISETQYF
TRBJ2-2 | 14 | . | TRBV4-3 | . | TGCGCCAGCAGCCAACTAGTATTCACCGGGGAGCTGTTTTTT | CASSQLVFTGELFF
TRBJ1-1 | 13 | . | TRBV11-3 | . | TGTGCCAGCAGCCGTAGTCTTGACACTGAAGCTTTCTTT | CASSRSLDTEAFF
TRBJ1-6 | 16 | . | TRBV14 | once | TGTGCCAGCAGCAAAAACAGGGTCAGCGATAATTCACCCCTCCACTTT | CASSKNRVSDNSPLHF
TRBJ1-5 | 14 | TRBD1 | TRBV19 | . | TGTGCCAGTACCCAAGAGGCAGGGGGGAGGTCCCAGCATTTT | CASTQEAGGRSQHF
TRBJ2-1 | 15 | TRBD2 | TRBV19 | . | TGTGCCAGTAGTAGCGGGAGGGCCCCTAACAATGAGCAGTTCTTC | CASSSGRAPNNEQFF
TRBJ2-7 | 14 | . | TRBV13 | . | TGTGCCAGCAGCCGACAGATCGAATCCTACGAGCAGTACTTC | CASSRQIESYEQYF
TRBJ2-3 | 16 | . | TRBV6-5 | . | TGTGCCAGCAGTTCCGATCTGACAGGTACCACAGATACGCAGTATTTT | CASSSDLTGTTDTQYF
TRBJ1-6 | 16 | TRBD1 | TRBV9 | once | TGTGCCAGCAGCGTAGGGGACAGCTCCTATAATTCACCCCTCCACTTT | CASSVGDSSYNSPLHF
TRBJ1-1 | 13 | . | TRBV7-7 | few | TGTGCTAGCAGCTTGCAGAAGAACACTGAAGCTTTCTTT | CASSLQKNTEAFF
TRBJ2-3 | 14 | TRBD2 | TRBV6-5 | . | TGTGCCAGCAGGACTAGCGGGGCGGCAGATACGCAGTATTTT | CASRTSGAADTQYF
TRBJ2-1 | 15 | TRBD2 | TRBV5-1 | . | TGCGCCAGCAGCTCTGAAGCGGGGCCCTACAATGAGCAGTTCTTC | CASSSEAGPYNEQFF
TRBJ2-5 | 14 | TRBD2 | TRBV9 | . | TGTGCCAGCAGCATTGGGACTAGGCAAGAGACCCAGTACTTC | CASSIGTRQETQYF
TRBJ2-5 | 15 | TRBD2 | TRBV10-3 | . | TGTGCCATCAGTGAGTCTAGCGGGGCACAAGAGACCCAGTACTTC | CAISESSGAQETQYF
TRBJ2-7 | 11 | TRBD1 | TRBV29-1 | . | TGCAGCGTTGGGACAGGGAACGAGCAGTACTTC | CSVGTGNEQYF
TRBJ2-3 | 17 | TRBD2 | TRBV5-1 | . | TGCGCCAGCAGCTTGGCAGCGGGGGGGCGTCAGGGAGATACGCAGTATTTT | CASSLAAGGRQGDTQYF
TRBJ2-1 | 14 | . | TRBV5-4 | . | TGTGCCAGCAGCCCCGAGGGGGGGGGAAATGAGCAGTTCTTC | CASSPEGGGNEQFF